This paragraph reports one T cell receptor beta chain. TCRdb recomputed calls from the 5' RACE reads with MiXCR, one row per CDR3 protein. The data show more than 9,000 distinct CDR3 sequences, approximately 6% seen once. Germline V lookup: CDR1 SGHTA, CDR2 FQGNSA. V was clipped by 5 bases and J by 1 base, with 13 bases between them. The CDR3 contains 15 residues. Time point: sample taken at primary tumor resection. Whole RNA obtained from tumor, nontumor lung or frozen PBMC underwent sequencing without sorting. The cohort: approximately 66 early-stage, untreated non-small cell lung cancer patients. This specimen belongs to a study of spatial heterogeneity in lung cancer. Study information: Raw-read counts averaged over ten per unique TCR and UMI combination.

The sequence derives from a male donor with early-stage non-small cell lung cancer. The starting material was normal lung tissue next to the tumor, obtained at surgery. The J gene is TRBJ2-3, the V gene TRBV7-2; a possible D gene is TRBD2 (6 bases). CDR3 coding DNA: TGTGCCAGCAGCCTTAGATCGGGGGGCACAGATACGCAGTATTTT. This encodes CASSLRSGGTDTQYF.